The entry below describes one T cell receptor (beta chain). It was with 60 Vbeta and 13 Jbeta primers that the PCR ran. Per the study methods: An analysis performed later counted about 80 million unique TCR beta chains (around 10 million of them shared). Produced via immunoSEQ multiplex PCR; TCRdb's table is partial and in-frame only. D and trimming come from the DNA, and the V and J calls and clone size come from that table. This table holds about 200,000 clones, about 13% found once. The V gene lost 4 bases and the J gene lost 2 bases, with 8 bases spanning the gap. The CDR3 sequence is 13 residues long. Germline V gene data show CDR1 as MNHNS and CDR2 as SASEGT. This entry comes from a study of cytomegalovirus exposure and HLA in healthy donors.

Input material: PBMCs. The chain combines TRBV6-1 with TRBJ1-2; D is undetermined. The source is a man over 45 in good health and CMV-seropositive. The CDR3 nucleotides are TGTGCCAGCAGTGGTGCGGGAAACTATGGCTACACCTTC. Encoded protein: CASSGAGNYGYTF.